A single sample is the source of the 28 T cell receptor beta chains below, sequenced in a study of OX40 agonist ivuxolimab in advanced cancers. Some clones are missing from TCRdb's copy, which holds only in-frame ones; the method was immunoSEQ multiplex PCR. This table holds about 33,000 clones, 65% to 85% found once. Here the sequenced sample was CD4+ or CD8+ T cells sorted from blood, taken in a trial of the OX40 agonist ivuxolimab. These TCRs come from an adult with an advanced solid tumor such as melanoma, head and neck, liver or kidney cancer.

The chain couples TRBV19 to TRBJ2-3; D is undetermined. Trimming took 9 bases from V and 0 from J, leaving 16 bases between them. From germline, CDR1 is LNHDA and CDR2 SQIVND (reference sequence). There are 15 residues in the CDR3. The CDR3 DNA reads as TGTGCCAGCCACGCCGGATTTAGAAGCACAGATACGCAGTATTTT. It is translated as CASHAGFRSTDTQYF.

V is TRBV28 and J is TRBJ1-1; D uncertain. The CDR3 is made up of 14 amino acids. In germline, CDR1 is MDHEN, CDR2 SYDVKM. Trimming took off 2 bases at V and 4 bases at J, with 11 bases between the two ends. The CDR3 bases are TGTGCCAGCAGTTTAGTGAAGTGGGCCACTGAAGCTTTCTTT. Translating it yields CASSLVKWATEAFF.

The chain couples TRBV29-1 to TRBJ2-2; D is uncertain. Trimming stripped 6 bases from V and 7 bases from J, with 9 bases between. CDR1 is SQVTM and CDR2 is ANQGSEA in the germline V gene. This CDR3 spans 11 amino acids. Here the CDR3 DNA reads TGCAGCGTCTCCGTTATCGGGGAGCTGTTTTTT. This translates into CSVSVIGELFF.

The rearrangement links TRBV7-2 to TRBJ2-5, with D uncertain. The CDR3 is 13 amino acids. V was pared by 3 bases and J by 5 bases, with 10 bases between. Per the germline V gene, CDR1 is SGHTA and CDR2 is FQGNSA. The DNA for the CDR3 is TGTGCCAGCAGCTTCGGGCCATCGGAGACCCAGTACTTC. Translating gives CASSFGPSETQYF.

CDR3 nucleotide sequence: TGTGCCAGCAGCGTATCGGCAGGGGTATACAATGAGCAGTTCTTC. Translation: CASSVSAGVYNEQFF. The rearrangement uses TRBV9 and TRBJ2-1; TRBD1 is a possible D gene (6 bases). This CDR3 contains 15 residues. V lost 1 base to trimming and J lost 4 bases, with 12 bases between them. The V gene's germline CDR1 is SGDLS and CDR2 YYNGEE.

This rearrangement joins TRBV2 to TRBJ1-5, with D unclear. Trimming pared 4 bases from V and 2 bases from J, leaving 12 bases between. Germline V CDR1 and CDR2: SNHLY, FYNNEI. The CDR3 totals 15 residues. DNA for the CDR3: TGTGCCAGCAGTGTACGGAGTGGGCGCAATCAGCCCCAGCATTTT. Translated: CASSVRSGRNQPQHF.

CDR3 amino acids: CASSREPSDVSPLHF. In nucleotides, the CDR3 is TGTGCCAGCAGCCGAGAGCCCTCCGACGTTTCACCCCTCCACTTT. The V and J genes are TRBV11-2 and TRBJ1-6; D remains ambiguous. The length of the CDR3 is 15 residues. The germline V gene encodes CDR1 SGHAT and CDR2 FQNNGV. V was pared by 5 bases and J by 9 bases, with 17 bases between.

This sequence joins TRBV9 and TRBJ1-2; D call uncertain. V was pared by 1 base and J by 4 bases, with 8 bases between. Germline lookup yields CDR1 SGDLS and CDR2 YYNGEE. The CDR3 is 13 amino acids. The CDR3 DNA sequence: TGTGCCAGCAGCGTACAGGACGTCTATGGCTACACCTTC. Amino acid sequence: CASSVQDVYGYTF.

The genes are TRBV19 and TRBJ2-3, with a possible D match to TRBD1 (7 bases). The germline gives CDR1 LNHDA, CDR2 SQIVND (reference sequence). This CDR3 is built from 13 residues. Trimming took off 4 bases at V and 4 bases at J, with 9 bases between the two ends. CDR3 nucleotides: TGTGCCAGTAGTAGGAGGGGGCCAGATACGCAGTATTTT. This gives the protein CASSRRGPDTQYF.

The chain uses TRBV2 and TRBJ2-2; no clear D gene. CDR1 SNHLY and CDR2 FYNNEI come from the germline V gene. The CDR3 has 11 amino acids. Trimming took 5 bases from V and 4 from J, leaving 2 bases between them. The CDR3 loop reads CASSFTGELFF. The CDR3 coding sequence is TGTGCCAGCAGTTTCACCGGGGAGCTGTTTTTT.

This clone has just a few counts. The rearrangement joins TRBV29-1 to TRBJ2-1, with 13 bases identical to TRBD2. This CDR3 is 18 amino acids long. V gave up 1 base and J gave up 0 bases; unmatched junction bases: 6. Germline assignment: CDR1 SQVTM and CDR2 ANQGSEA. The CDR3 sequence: CSVEGLAGGKSSYNEQFF. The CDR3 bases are TGCAGCGTTGAAGGACTAGCGGGGGGCAAAAGCTCCTACAATGAGCAGTTCTTC.

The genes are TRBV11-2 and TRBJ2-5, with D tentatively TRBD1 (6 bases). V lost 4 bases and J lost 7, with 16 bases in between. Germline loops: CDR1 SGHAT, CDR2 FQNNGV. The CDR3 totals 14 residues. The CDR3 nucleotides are TGTGCCAGCAGCTCTCTAGGGGGTTCCGGGACCCAGTACTTC. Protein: CASSSLGGSGTQYF.

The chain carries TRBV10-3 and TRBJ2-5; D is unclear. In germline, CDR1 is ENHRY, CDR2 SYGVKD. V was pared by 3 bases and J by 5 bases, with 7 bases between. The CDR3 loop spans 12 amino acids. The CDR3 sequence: CAISDVPETQYF. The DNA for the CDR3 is TGTGCCATCAGTGATGTCCCCGAGACCCAGTACTTC.

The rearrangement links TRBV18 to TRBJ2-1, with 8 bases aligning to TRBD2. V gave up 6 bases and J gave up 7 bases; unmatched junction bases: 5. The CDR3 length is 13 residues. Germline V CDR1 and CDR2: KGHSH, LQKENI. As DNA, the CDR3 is TGTGCCAGCTCTTCGGGGGGGGAGAATGAGCAGTTCTTC. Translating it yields CASSSGGENEQFF. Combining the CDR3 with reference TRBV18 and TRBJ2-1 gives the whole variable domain NAGVMQNPRHLVRRRGQEARLRCSPMKGHSHVYWYRQLPEEGLKFMVYLQKENIIDESGMPKERFSAEFPKEGPSILRIQQVVRGDSAAYFCASSSGGENEQFFGPGTRLTVL.

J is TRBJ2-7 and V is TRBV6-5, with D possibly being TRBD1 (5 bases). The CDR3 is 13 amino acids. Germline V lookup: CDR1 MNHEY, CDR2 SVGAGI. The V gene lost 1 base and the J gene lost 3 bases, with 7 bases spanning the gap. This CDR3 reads CASSYWQGYEQYF. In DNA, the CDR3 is TGTGCCAGCAGTTACTGGCAGGGCTACGAGCAGTACTTC.

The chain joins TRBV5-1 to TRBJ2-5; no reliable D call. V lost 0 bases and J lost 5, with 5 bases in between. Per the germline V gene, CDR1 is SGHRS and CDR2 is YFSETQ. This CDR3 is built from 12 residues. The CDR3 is CASSLDRETQYF. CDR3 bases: TGCGCCAGCAGCTTGGACCGGGAGACCCAGTACTTC.

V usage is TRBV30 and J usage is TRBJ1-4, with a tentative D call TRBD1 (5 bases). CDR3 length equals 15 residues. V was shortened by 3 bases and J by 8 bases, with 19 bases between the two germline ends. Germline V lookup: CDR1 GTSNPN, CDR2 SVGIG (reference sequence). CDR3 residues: CAWRPQGIIGEKLFF. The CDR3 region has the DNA TGTGCCTGGAGGCCCCAGGGTATAATTGGAGAAAAACTGTTTTTT.

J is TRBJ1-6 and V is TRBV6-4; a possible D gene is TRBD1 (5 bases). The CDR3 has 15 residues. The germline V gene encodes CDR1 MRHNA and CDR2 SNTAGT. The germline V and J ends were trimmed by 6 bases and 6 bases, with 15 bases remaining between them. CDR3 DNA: TGTGCCAGCAGAACGGGACCGGGACTTAATTCACCCCTCCACTTT. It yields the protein CASRTGPGLNSPLHF.

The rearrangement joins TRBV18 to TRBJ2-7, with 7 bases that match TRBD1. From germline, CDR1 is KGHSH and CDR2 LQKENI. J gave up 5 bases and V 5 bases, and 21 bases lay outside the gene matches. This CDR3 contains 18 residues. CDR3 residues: CASSSLFPAGQVINEQYF. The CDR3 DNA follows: TGTGCCAGCTCATCACTCTTTCCCGCAGGACAGGTGATTAACGAGCAGTACTTC.

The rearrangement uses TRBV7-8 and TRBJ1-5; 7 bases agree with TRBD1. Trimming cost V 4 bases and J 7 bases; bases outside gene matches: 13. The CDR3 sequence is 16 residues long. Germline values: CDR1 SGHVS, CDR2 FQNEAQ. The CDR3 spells CASSSGQTDFGQPQHF. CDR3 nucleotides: TGTGCCAGCAGCTCGGGACAGACCGATTTTGGCCAGCCCCAGCATTTT.

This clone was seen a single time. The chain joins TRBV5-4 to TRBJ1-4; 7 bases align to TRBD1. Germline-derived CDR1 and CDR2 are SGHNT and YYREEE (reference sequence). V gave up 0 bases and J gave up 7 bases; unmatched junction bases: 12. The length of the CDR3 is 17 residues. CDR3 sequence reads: CASSLAHRGNEGEKLFF. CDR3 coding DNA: TGTGCCAGCAGCTTGGCCCACAGGGGCAACGAGGGTGAAAAACTGTTTTTT.

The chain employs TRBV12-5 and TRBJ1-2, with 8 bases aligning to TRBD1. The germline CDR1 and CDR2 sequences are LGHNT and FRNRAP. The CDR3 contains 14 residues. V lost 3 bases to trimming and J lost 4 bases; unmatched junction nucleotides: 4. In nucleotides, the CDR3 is TGTGCTAGTGGTTTTGGGGACAGGAGCTATGGCTACACCTTC. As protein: CASGFGDRSYGYTF.

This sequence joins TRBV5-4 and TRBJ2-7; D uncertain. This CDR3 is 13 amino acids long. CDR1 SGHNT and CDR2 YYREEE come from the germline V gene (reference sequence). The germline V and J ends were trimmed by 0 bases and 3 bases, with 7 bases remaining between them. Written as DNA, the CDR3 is TGTGCCAGCAGCTTGGATGACTTCTACGAGCAGTACTTC. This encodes CASSLDDFYEQYF.

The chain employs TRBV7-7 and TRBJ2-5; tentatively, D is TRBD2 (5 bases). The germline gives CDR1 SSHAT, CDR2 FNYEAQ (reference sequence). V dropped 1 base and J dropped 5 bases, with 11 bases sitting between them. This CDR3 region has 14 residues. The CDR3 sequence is CASSLGGGRETQYF. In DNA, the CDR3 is TGTGCCAGCAGCTTAGGTGGAGGAAGGGAGACCCAGTACTTC.

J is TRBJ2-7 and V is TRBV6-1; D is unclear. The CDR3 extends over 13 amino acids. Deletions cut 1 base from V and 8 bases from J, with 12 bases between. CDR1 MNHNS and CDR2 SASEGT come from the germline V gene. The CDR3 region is CASSEGKGWKQYF. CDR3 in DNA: TGTGCCAGCAGTGAAGGTAAGGGATGGAAGCAGTACTTC.

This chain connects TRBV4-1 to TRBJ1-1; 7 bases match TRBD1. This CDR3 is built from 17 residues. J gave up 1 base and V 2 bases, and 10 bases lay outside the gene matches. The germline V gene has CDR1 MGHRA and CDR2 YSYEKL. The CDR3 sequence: CASSQHPGQTQNTEAFF. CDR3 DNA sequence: TGCGCCAGCAGCCAACATCCGGGACAGACTCAGAACACTGAAGCTTTCTTT.

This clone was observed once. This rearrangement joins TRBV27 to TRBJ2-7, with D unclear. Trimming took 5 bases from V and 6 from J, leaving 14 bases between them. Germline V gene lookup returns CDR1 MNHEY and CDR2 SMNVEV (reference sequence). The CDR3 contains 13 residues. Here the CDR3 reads CASSLGPTGEQYF. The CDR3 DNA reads TGTGCCAGCAGTCTCGGACCGACGGGCGAGCAGTACTTC.

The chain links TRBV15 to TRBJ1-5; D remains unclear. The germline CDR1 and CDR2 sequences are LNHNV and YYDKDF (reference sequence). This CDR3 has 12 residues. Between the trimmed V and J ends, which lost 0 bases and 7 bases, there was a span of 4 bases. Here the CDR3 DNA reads TGTGCCACCAGCAGAGATGTACAGCCCCAGCATTTT. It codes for CATSRDVQPQHF.